This is a list of T cell receptor beta chains from one sample in a study of human T cells and chemical hapten exposure. TCRdb redid the calling of the RACE reads with MiXCR, one entry per CDR3 protein. The table has about 190,000 distinct CDR3 sequences, roughly a quarter seen once. This specimen consisted of whole blood, obtained in connection with sensitization to the hapten diphenylcyclopropenone (DPC). These TCRs come from a woman in her thirties or forties with alopecia areata. Some clones in this sample may be carry-over from other donors' samples. CDR3s include the opening cysteine and the closing phenylalanine or tryptophan. Fields, in order: CDR3 protein, clone size, V gene, J gene. Rows may omit the clone size; those that give it use once, few, many or a size class.

CASSSSNPILLAGGEQFF	few	TRBV7-2	TRBJ2-1
CASSLQGALPYEQYF	-	TRBV27	TRBJ2-7
CASSRLPPGQNEAFF	many	TRBV18	TRBJ1-1
CASSPSRVSSYNEQFF	-	TRBV18	TRBJ2-1
CASRRAAGPSYEQYF	once	TRBV6-1	TRBJ2-7
CASSPGQLNTEAFF	many	TRBV18	TRBJ1-1
CSVRAGTIQETQYF	-	TRBV29-1	TRBJ2-5
CASSPREGDEQYF	-	TRBV18	TRBJ2-7
CASSQSFQGGGNTIYF	few	TRBV4-2	TRBJ1-3
CASSVGTVQYEQYF	-	TRBV9	TRBJ2-7
CASRDQGFGTEAFF	-	TRBV12-3/TRBV12-4	TRBJ1-1
CSAFDRVGQETQYF	-	TRBV29-1	TRBJ2-5
CASREGQETQYF	-	TRBV5-1	TRBJ2-5
CASSYSKGPISYNEQFF	few	TRBV6-5	TRBJ2-1
CASSLFGTDQETQYF	-	TRBV5-1	TRBJ2-5
CSVEQGATDTQYF	-	TRBV29-1	TRBJ2-3
CSATNGLATYEQYF	many	TRBV20-1	TRBJ2-7
CASSLQISGPNNEQFF	-	TRBV5-1	TRBJ2-1
CSARDRRKGVGQPQHF	-	TRBV20-1	TRBJ1-5
CASKPIPGQSNQPQHF	-	TRBV7-9	TRBJ1-5
CASSQDPDRGGETQYF	few	TRBV3-1	TRBJ2-5
CSVTVTSDNTDTQYF	few	TRBV29-1	TRBJ2-3
CASSQDGLFIQYF	-	TRBV4-2	TRBJ2-4
CSASRGVSYNEQFF	-	TRBV20-1	TRBJ2-1
CASSFSPADGGAEQFF	-	TRBV12-3/TRBV12-4	TRBJ2-1
CASRIRRVHGFEFF	-	TRBV6-5	TRBJ2-1
CAISEGGKSEQYF	few	TRBV10-3	TRBJ2-7
CASSVEVGALGDEQFF	-	TRBV9	TRBJ2-1
CSARSFGGSNQPQHF	-	TRBV20-1	TRBJ1-5
CASSLMDRGRASGSSTDTQYF	-	TRBV7-2	TRBJ2-3
CASSEGGGLSTDTQYF	few	TRBV6-6	TRBJ2-3
CASRDTGANEKLFF	-	TRBV7-9	TRBJ1-4
CASRSTGWTEAFF	-	TRBV6-1	TRBJ1-1
CASSSRGEGLWEQYF	few	TRBV28	TRBJ2-7
CSARSQASGSRLFF	few	TRBV20-1	TRBJ2-1
CSANPPTSGSYEQYF	few	TRBV20-1	TRBJ2-7
CSAPPGTTLNEQYF	-	TRBV20-1	TRBJ2-7
CSARDLQGYGYTF	few	TRBV20-1	TRBJ1-2
CASSFLAGGYEQYF	few	TRBV12-3/TRBV12-4	TRBJ2-7
CASNTGSRNQPQHF	few	TRBV9	TRBJ1-5
CASSLWGDSPLHF	-	TRBV7-9	TRBJ1-6
CASSRTGGEQFF	few	TRBV7-3	TRBJ2-1
CASSVSRGPLNTEAFF	-	TRBV9	TRBJ1-1
CASSWVGSPAYEQYF	-	TRBV7-2	TRBJ2-7
CASGTQETQYF	-	TRBV13	TRBJ2-5
CASSQDVNVLTF	few	TRBV14	TRBJ2-6
CASSLEGVAAFTDTQYF	-	TRBV11-2	TRBJ2-3
CAISESQGTSSTDTQYF	-	TRBV10-3	TRBJ2-3
CASSLRLEEQYF	-	TRBV12-3/TRBV12-4	TRBJ2-7
CASTRQGTQYF	-	TRBV28	TRBJ2-5
CASGDSSYNEQFF	-	TRBV7-2	TRBJ2-1
CATSRDLASPTGEQFF	few	TRBV15	TRBJ2-1
CSAREVGEAGNTIYF	-	TRBV20-1	TRBJ1-3
CASSPLTSGREETQYF	-	TRBV7-8	TRBJ2-5
CSAGNTEAFF	many	TRBV29-1	TRBJ1-1
CSARAGEGYEQYF	-	TRBV20-1	TRBJ2-7
CASSVSLEAYEQYF	-	TRBV9	TRBJ2-7
CASSSHMVGELFF	-	TRBV11-2	TRBJ2-2